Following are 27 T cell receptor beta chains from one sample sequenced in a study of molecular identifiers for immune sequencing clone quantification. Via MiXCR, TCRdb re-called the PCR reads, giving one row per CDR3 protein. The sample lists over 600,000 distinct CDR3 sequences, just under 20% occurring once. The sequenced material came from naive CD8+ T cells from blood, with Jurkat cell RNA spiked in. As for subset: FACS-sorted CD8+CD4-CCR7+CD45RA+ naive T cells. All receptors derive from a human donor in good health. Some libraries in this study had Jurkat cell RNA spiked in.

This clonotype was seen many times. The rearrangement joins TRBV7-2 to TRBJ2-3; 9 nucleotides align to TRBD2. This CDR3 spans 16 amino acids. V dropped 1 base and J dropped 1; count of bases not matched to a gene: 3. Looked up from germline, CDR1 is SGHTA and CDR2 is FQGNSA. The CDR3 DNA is TGTGCCAGCAGCTTAGATCCTAGCGGGGGCACAGATACGCAGTATTTT. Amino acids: CASSLDPSGGTDTQYF.

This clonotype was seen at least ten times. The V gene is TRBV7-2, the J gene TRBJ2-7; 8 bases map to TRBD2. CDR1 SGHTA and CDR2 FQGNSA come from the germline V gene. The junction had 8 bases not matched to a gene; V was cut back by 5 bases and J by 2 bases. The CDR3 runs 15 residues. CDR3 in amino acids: CASSREGYSAYEQYF. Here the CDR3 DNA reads TGTGCCAGCAGCCGGGAGGGCTATTCCGCCTACGAGCAGTACTTC.

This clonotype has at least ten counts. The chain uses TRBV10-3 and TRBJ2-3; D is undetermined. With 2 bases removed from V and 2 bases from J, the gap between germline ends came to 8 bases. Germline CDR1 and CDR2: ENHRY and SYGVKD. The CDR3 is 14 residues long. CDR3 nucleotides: TGTGCCATCAGTGAGACCGGCTACACAGATACGCAGTATTTT. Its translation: CAISETGYTDTQYF.

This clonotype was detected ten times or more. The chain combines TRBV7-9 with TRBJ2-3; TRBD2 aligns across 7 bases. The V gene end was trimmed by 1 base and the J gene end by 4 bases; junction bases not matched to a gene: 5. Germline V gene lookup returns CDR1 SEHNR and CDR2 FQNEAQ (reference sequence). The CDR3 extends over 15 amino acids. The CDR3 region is CASSLEAGVSDTQYF. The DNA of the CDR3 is TGTGCCAGCAGCTTAGAGGCGGGAGTCTCAGATACGCAGTATTTT.

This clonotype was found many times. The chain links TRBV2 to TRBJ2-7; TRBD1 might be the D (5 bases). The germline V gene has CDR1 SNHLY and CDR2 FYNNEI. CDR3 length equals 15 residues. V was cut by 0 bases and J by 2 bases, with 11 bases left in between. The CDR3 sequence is CASSEAQGWAYEQYF. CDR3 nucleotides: TGTGCCAGCAGTGAAGCGCAGGGCTGGGCCTACGAGCAGTACTTC.

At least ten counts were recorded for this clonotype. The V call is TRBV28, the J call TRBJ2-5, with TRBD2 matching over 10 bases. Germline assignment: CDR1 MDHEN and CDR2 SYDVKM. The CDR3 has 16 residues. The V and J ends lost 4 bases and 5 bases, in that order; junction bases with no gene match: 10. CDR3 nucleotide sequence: TGTGCCAGCAGTTCTCCCCCCAGCGGGAGGGGGGAGACCCAGTACTTC. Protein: CASSSPPSGRGETQYF.

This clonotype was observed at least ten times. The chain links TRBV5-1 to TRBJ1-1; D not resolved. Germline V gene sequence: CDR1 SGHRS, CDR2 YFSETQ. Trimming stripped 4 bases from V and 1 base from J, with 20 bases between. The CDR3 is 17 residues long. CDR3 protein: CASSLYRLRGPNTEAFF. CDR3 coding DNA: TGCGCCAGCAGCCTATATCGCCTTCGGGGTCCGAACACTGAAGCTTTCTTT.

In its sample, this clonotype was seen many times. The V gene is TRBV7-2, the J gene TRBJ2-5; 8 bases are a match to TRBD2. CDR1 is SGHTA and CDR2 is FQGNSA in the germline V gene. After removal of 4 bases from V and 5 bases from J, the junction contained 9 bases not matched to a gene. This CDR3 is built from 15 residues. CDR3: CASSSEPAGVETQYF. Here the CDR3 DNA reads TGTGCCAGCAGCTCCGAACCAGCGGGGGTTGAGACCCAGTACTTC.

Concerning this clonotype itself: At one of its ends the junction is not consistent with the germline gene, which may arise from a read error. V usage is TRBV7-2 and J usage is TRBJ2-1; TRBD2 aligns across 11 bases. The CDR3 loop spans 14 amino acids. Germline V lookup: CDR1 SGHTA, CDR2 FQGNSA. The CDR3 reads CVSGTSGRGNEQFF. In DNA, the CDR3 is TGTGTCAGCGGCACTAGCGGGAGAGGGAATGAGCAGTTCTTC.

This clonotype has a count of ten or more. The CDR3 is CATSGTGDTSTETQYF. The CDR3 DNA reads as TGTGCCACCAGCGGAACCGGGGACACCTCCACGGAGACCCAGTACTTC. The chain couples TRBV15 to TRBJ2-5; D might be TRBD1 (6 bases). This CDR3 has 16 amino acids. The germline gives CDR1 LNHNV, CDR2 YYDKDF (reference sequence). The V and J ends lost 5 bases and 5 bases respectively, with 21 bases between them.

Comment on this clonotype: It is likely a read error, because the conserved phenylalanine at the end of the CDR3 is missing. This chain's CDR3 is CASQDQGNTEAFS. CDR3 DNA: TGTGCCAGCCAAGATCAGGGAAACACTGAAGCTTTCTCT. The rearrangement links TRBV6-2 or TRBV6-3 to TRBJ1-1, with D maybe TRBD1 (5 bases). The CDR3 runs to 13 residues. CDR1 and CDR2 from the germline V gene are MNHEY and SVGEGT. V lost 8 bases and J 2 bases, leaving 12 bases between the germline ends.

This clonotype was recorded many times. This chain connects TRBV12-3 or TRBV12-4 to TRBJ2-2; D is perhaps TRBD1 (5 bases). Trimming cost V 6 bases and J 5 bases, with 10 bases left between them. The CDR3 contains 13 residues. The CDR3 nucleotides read TGTGCCAGCAGCCTGACAGAGACCGGGGAGCTGTTTTTT. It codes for CASSLTETGELFF.

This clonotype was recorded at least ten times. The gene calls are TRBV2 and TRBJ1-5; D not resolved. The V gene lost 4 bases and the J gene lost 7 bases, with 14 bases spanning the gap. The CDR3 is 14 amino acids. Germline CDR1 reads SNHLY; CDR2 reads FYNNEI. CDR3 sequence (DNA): TGTGCCAGCAGTGTAGATAAAAATCTACAGCCCCAGCATTTT. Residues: CASSVDKNLQPQHF.

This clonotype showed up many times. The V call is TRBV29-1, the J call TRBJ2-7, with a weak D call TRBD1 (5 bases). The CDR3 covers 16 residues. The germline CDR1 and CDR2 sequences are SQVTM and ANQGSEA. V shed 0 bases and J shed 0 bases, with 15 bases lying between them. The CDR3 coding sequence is TGCAGCGTTGAAGATTTAGGACACTCCGGCTCCTACGAGCAGTACTTC. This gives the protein CSVEDLGHSGSYEQYF.

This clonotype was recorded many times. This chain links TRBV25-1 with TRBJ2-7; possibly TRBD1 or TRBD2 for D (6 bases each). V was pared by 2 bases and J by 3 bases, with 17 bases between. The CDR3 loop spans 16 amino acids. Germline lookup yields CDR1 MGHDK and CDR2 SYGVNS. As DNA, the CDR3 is TGTGCCAGCAGTGAAGGGGCGGACGGAGGGGGCTACGAGCAGTACTTC. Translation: CASSEGADGGGYEQYF.

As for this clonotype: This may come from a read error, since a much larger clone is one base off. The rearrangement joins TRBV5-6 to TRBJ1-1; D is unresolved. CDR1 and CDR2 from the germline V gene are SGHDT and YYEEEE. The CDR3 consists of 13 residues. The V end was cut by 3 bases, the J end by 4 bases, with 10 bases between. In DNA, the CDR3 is TGTGCCAGCAGCTCCACAAGGGTCACTGAAGCTTTCTTT. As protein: CASSSTRVTEAFF.

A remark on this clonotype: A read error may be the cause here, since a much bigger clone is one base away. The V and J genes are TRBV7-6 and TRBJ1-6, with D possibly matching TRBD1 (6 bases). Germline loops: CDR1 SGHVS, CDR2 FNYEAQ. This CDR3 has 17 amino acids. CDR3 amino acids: CASSLDQGWAGNSPPHF. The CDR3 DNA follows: TGTGCCAGCAGCTTAGACCAGGGGTGGGCTGGTAATTCACCCCCCCACTTT.

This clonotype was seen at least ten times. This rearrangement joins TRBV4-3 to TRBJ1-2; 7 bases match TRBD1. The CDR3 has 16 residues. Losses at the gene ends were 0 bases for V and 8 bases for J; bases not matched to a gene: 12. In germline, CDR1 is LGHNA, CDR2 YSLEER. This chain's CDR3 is CASSQDGGQLVGGYTF. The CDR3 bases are TGCGCCAGCAGCCAAGACGGGGGACAGCTGGTAGGCGGCTACACCTTC.

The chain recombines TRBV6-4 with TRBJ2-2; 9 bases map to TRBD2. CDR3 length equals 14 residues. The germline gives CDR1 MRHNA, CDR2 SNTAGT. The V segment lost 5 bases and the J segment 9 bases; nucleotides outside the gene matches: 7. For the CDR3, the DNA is TGTGCCAGCAGTCGGACTAGCGCGGACTGGGAGCTGTTTTTT. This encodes CASSRTSADWELFF.

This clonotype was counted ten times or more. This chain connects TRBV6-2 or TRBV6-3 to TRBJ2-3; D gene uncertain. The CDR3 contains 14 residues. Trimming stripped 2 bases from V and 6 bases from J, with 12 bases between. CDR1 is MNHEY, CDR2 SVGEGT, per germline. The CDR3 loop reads CASSYDVESDTQYF. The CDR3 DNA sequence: TGTGCCAGCAGTTACGACGTAGAGTCCGATACGCAGTATTTT.

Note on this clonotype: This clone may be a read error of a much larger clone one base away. The CDR3 is CSVEGVDKEQFF. Written as DNA, the CDR3 is TGCAGCGTTGAGGGCGTGGACAAAGAGCAGTTCTTC. V usage is TRBV29-1 and J usage is TRBJ2-1; TRBD1 might be the D (5 bases). The CDR3 totals 12 residues. The germline CDR1 and CDR2 sequences are SQVTM and ANQGSEA.

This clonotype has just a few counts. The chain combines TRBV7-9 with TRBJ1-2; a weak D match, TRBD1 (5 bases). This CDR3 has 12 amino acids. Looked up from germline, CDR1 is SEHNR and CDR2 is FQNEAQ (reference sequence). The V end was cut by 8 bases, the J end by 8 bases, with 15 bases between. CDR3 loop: CASWGREGGYTF. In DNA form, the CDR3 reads TGTGCCAGCTGGGGCCGAGAAGGAGGCTACACCTTC.

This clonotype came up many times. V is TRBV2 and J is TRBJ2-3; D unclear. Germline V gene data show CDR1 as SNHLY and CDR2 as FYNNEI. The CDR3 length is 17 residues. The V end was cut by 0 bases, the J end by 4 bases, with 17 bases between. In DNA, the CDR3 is TGTGCCAGCAGTGAAGCCGTTCGGACCGTACCTTCAGATACGCAGTATTTT. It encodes CASSEAVRTVPSDTQYF.

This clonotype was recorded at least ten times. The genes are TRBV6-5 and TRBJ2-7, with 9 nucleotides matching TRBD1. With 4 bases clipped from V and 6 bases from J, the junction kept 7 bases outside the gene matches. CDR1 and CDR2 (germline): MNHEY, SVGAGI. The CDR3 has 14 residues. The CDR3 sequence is CASSSGTGSGEQYF. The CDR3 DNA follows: TGTGCCAGCAGTTCTGGGACAGGGTCTGGCGAGCAGTACTTC.

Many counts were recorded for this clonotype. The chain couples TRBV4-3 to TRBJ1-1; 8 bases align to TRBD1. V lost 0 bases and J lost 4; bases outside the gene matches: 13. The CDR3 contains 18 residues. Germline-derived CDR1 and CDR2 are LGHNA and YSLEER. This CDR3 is CASSQEGGGVGQATEAFF. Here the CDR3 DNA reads TGCGCCAGCAGCCAAGAAGGGGGTGGGGTGGGACAGGCCACTGAAGCTTTCTTT.

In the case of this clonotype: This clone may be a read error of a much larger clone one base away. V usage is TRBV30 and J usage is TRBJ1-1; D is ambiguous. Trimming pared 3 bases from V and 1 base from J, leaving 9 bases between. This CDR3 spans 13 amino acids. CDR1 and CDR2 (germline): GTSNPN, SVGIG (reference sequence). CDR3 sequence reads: CAWSHHQNTEAFF. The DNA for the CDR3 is TGTGCCTGGAGCCACCACCAGAACACTGAAGCTTTCTTT.

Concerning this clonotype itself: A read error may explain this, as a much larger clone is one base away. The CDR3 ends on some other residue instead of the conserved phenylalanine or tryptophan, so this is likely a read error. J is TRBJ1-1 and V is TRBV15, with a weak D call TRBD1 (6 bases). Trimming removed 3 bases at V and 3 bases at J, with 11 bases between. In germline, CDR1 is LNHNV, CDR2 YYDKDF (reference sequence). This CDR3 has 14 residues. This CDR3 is CATSRDTGYTEAFS. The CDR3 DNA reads TGTGCCACCAGCAGGGATACAGGGTACACTGAAGCTTTCTCT.